This section outlines one T cell receptor (beta chain) sequence together with its context. The antigen remains undetermined. Expressed TCRB transcripts were sequenced because the entire RNA isolate underwent reverse transcription. Naive, central memory and regulatory T cell samples averaged roughly 3.6 million reads. Profiled with immunoSEQ multiplex PCR; TCRdb holds only in-frame clones, not every one. The data show 500,000 to 650,000 clones, around 12% seen once. These data originate in a study of beta chain features in type 1 diabetes. Whole-study results and caveats: Patients showed naive, central memory and Treg TCRB repertoires that appeared more similar than those of healthy donors. In all four CD4+ subsets, TCRB CDR3 length was significantly, moderately reduced in type 1 diabetes. The study notes PCR might favor shorter templates equally in patients and controls.

The ends were cut back, 3 bases at V and 3 bases at J, with 12 bases in the middle. The CDR3 is 14 residues long. Germline-derived CDR1 and CDR2 are SGHRS and YFSETQ. The sample consisted of naive CD4+ T cells from blood. This sequence originates from a man younger than 45 with type 1 diabetes. The chain has TRBV5-1 and TRBJ1-2, with D maybe TRBD1 (6 bases). The DNA of the CDR3 is TGCGCCAGCAGCTCGACAGGCGGCTACTATGGCTACACCTTC. Encoded protein: CASSSTGGYYGYTF.